Here is one TCR beta chain with its context. This record comes from a study of blood T cell repertoires in COVID-19. CDR1 is MDHEN and CDR2 is SYDVKM in the germline V gene. The CDR3 runs to 15 residues. After removal of 4 bases from V and 3 bases from J, the junction contained 4 bases not matched to a gene. Data came from immunoSEQ multiplex PCR; TCRdb stores just in-frame clones and leaves some out. The table records around 300,000 clones, over 70% of them present only once. This clonotype originated in a man aged 30-40 years with active or convalescent COVID-19. Sequenced input: peripheral blood. The genes are TRBV28 and TRBJ1-1; 11 bases are shared with TRBD1. The chain's CDR3 is CASSSGQGAYTEAFF. The CDR3 DNA reads TGTGCCAGCAGTTCCGGACAGGGGGCGTACACTGAAGCTTTCTTT.